This T cell receptor (beta chain) was captured by sequencing in a study of blood T cell repertoires in COVID-19. Sequencing used immunoSEQ multiplex PCR; TCRdb keeps in-frame clones, though not all of them. The sample contains roughly 450,000 clones, 90% of which appear only once. This TCR came from a man between 18 and 35 years old who had recovered from COVID-19. The sample was PBMCs or T cells enriched from blood (not recorded which).

The CDR3: CASSLAGWEQYF. The DNA of the CDR3 is TGTGCCAGCAGTTTAGCGGGTTGGGAGCAGTACTTC. The chain combines TRBV28 with TRBJ2-7, with D maybe TRBD2 (5 bases). Trimming pared 2 bases from V and 7 bases from J, leaving 9 bases between. There are 12 residues in the CDR3. Germline CDR1 is MDHEN and CDR2 is SYDVKM.